This T cell receptor beta chain originates from a study of Tregs in tolerant kidney transplant recipients. CDR1 and CDR2 (germline): MNHEY, SVGAGI. The CDR3 extends over 14 amino acids. After removal of 8 bases from V and 6 bases from J, the junction contained 8 bases not matched to a gene. Concerning this clone itself: Its antigen is undetermined.

Findings and limits, study-wide: Tregs expanded with activated donor B cells seemed most donor-specific. Nucleotide sequences could not be compared across some patients' samples due to primer changes.

Method: immunoSEQ multiplex PCR; TCRdb's copy keeps in-frame clones and lacks some. The repertoire has approximately 93,000 clones, roughly 93% of them found once; the top ten carry approximately 0.5%. The chain links TRBV6-5 to TRBJ2-2, with 8 bases lining up with TRBD2. The receptor comes from a human donor who received a combined kidney and bone marrow transplant. The sequencing here drew on CD4+ T cells from blood, taken before the transplant. Written as DNA, the CDR3 is TGTGCCAGCCTTCCCGGGGGGGCCCCCGGGGAGCTGTTTTTT. Its protein is CASLPGGAPGELFF.